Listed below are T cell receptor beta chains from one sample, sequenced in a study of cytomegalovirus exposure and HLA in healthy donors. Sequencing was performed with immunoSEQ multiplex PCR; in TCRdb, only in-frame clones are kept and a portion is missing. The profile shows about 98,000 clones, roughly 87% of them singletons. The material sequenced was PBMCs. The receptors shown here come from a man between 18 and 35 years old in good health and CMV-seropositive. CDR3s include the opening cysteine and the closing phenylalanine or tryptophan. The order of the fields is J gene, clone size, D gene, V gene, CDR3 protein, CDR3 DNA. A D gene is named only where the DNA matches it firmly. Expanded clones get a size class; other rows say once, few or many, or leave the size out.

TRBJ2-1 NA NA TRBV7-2 CASSQFGTYGNEQFF TGTGCCAGCAGCCAATTCGGGACATACGGCAATGAGCAGTTCTTC
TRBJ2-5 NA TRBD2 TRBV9 CASSVGLAEHTQETQYF TGTGCCAGCAGCGTGGGACTAGCGGAGCACACCCAAGAGACCCAGTACTTC
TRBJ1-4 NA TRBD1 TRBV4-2 CASSQDDPHRGRPEELFF TGTGCCAGCAGCCAAGATGATCCCCACAGGGGGCGACCGGAGGAACTGTTTTTT
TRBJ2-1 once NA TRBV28 CASSLNLRWEQFF TGTGCCAGCAGTTTAAACCTTCGGTGGGAGCAGTTCTTC
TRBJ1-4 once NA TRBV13 CASSLGRGGTNEKLFF TGTGCCAGCAGCTTAGGTAGGGGGGGCACTAATGAAAAACTGTTTTTT
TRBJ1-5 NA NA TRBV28 CASTLHPGDSNQPQHF TGTGCCAGCACCTTACACCCGGGGGATAGCAATCAGCCCCAGCATTTT
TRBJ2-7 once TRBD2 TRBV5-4 CASSPGGTSGSYEQYF TGTGCCAGCAGCCCTGGAGGGACTAGCGGGAGCTACGAGCAGTACTTC
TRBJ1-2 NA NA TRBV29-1 CSAGGNYGYTF TGCAGCGCCGGAGGTAACTATGGCTACACCTTC
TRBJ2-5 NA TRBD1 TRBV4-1 CASSQGEMTGGETQYF TGCGCCAGCAGCCAAGGGGAAATGACAGGGGGGGAGACCCAGTACTTC
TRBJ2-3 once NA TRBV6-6 CASNPGVEDTQYF TGTGCCAGCAATCCGGGAGTAGAGGATACGCAGTATTTT
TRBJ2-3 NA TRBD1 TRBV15 CATSRTRLGQGEDTQYF TGTGCCACCAGCAGGACTCGGTTAGGACAGGGAGAAGATACGCAGTATTTT
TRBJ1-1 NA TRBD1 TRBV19 CASSTDRAYTEAFF TGTGCCAGTAGTACCGACAGGGCTTACACTGAAGCTTTCTTT
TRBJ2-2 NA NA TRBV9 CASSVVGGNTGELFF TGTGCCAGCAGCGTAGTAGGGGGGAACACCGGGGAGCTGTTTTTT
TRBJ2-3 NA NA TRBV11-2 CASSLVSYSTDTQYF TGTGCCAGCAGCTTAGTGAGTTACAGCACAGATACGCAGTATTTT
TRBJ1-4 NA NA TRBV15 CATSKTDNEKLFF TGTGCCACCAGCAAGACTGATAATGAAAAACTGTTTTTT
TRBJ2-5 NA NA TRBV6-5 CASSFTEQETQYF TGTGCCAGCAGTTTTACAGAACAAGAGACCCAGTACTTC
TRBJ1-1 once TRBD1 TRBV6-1 CASMDRGHTEAFF TGTGCCAGCATGGACAGGGGGCACACTGAAGCTTTCTTT
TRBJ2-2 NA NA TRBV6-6 CASSLPVGELFF TGTGCCAGCAGCCTACCCGTTGGGGAGCTGTTTTTT
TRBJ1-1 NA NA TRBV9 CASSPPGSQGAFF TGTGCCAGCAGCCCCCCGGGCTCTCAGGGAGCTTTCTTT
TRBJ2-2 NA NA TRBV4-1 CASSQDAGPDTGELFF TGCGCCAGCAGCCAAGATGCGGGGCCGGACACCGGGGAGCTGTTTTTT
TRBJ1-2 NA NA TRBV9 CASSVQGDYGYTF TGTGCCAGCAGCGTGCAGGGTGACTATGGCTACACCTTC
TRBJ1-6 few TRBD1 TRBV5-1 CASRDPGQGNSPLHF TGCGCCAGCAGAGATCCGGGACAGGGGAATTCACCCCTCCACTTT
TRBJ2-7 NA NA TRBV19 CASSPQGPYEQYF TGTGCCAGTAGCCCACAGGGACCCTACGAGCAGTACTTC
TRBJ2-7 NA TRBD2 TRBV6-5 CASSYFRTSGSYEQYF TGTGCCAGCAGTTACTTTAGGACTAGCGGGAGCTACGAGCAGTACTTC
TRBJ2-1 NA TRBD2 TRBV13 CASSIITSGARDEQFF TGTGCCAGCAGCATAATTACTAGCGGGGCTCGGGATGAGCAGTTCTTC
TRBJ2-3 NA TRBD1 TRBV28 CASRNNRGWGDTQYF TGTGCCAGCAGAAACAACAGGGGATGGGGGGATACGCAGTATTTT
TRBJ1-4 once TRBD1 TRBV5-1 CASSLQGDTDEKLFF TGCGCCAGCAGCTTGCAGGGGGATACGGATGAAAAACTGTTTTTT
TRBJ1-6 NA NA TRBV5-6 CASSLQGYSPLHF TGTGCCAGCAGCTTGCAGGGTTATTCACCCCTCCACTTT
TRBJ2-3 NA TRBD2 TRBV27 CASSPIAGLAGPTDTQYF TGTGCCAGCAGTCCTATCGCTGGACTAGCGGGACCCACAGATACGCAGTATTTT
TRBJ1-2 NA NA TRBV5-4 CASSLSGEMRGYTF TGTGCCAGCAGCTTGTCAGGGGAGATGAGGGGCTACACCTTC
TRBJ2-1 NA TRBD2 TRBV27 CASSPLAGNYNEQFF TGTGCCAGCAGTCCCCTAGCGGGGAACTACAATGAGCAGTTCTTC
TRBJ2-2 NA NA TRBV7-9 CASSLALFFRGRNTGELFF TGTGCCAGCAGCTTAGCGCTTTTTTTCAGGGGTAGGAACACCGGGGAGCTGTTTTTT
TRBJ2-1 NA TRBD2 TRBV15 CATSRSSGSWNEQFF TGTGCCACCAGCAGATCCAGCGGGAGTTGGAATGAGCAGTTCTTC
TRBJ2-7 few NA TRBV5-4 CASSFRDSYEQYF TGTGCCAGCAGCTTTCGGGACTCCTACGAGCAGTACTTC
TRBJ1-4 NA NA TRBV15 CATSREGVGGEKLFF TGTGCCACCAGCAGAGAAGGGGTGGGGGGAGAAAAACTGTTTTTT
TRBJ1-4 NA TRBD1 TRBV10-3 CAISAGTGEPTNEKLFF TGTGCCATCAGTGCCGGGACAGGGGAACCAACTAATGAAAAACTGTTTTTT
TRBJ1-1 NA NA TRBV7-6 CASSFEENTEAFF TGTGCCAGCAGCTTCGAGGAGAACACTGAAGCTTTCTTT
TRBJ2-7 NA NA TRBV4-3 CASSQDTADMNYEQYF TGCGCCAGCAGCCAAGATACAGCCGACATGAATTACGAGCAGTACTTC
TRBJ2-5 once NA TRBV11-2 CASSLRPGYQETQYF TGTGCCAGCAGCTTAAGGCCAGGGTACCAAGAGACCCAGTACTTC
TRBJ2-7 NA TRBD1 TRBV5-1 CASSWSTGGYEQYF TGCGCCAGCAGCTGGTCGACAGGGGGGTACGAGCAGTACTTC
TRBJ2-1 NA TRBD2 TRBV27 CASSPWTSGYNEQFF TGTGCCAGCAGTCCCTGGACTAGCGGCTACAATGAGCAGTTCTTC
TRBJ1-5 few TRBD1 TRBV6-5 CASRTGVNQPQHF TGTGCCAGCAGGACAGGGGTCAATCAGCCCCAGCATTTT
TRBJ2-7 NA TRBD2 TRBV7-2 CASSLPRTSGGNYEQYF TGTGCCAGCAGCTTACCACGGACTAGCGGGGGAAACTACGAGCAGTACTTC
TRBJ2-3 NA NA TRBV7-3 CASSSGGFRSDTQYF TGTGCCAGCAGCTCCGGGGGATTTCGGTCAGATACGCAGTATTTT
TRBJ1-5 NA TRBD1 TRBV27 CASSLSGGEMSNQPQHF TGTGCCAGCAGTTTATCAGGGGGCGAGATGAGCAATCAGCCCCAGCATTTT
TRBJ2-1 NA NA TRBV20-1 CSAWTTREQFF TGCAGTGCGTGGACTACCCGCGAGCAGTTCTTC
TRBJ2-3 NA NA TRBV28 CASSTLNTDTQYF TGTGCCAGCAGTACACTAAACACAGATACGCAGTATTTT
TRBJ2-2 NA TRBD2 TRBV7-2 CASSYDSGPGELFF TGTGCCAGCAGCTACGATAGCGGGCCCGGGGAGCTGTTTTTT
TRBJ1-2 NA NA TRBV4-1 CASSQAGQTSYGYTF TGCGCCAGCAGCCAAGCAGGACAGACAAGCTATGGCTACACCTTC
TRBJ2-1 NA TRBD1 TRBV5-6 CASSAWTGAAEQFF TGTGCCAGCAGCGCGTGGACAGGGGCCGCTGAGCAGTTCTTC
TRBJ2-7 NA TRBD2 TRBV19 CASSTGRASYEQYF TGTGCCAGTAGTACCGGGAGGGCCTCCTACGAGCAGTACTTC